Detailed here is one T cell receptor beta chain. The antigen remains unidentified. The study reverse transcribed the entire isolated RNA, so it sequenced expressed TCRB transcripts. Data came from immunoSEQ multiplex PCR; TCRdb stores just in-frame clones and leaves some out. Among approximately 58,000 clones, just under 65% were seen once, and the ten largest hold 0.25% to 0.35%. The purity of all sorted populations exceeded 95%. This CDR3 has 14 residues. Germline V gene lookup returns CDR1 SNHLY and CDR2 FYNNEI. The ends were cut back, 6 bases at V and 4 bases at J, with 12 bases in the middle. The source of the sample is a study of beta chain features in type 1 diabetes. Study findings and constraints: Shorter TCRB CDR3s, moderately but significantly so, were found in Type 1 diabetes patients in all four CD4+ subsets.

Sequencing used stem cell memory CD4+ T cells from blood. The receptor was isolated from a woman aged 25 to 39 with type 1 diabetes. V is TRBV2 and J is TRBJ2-2; D perhaps matches TRBD1 (6 bases). Here the CDR3 reads CASRETGTTGELFF. The CDR3 DNA follows: TGTGCCAGCAGAGAAACAGGGACCACCGGGGAGCTGTTTTTT.